At least ten counts were recorded for the clone carrying this T cell receptor (beta chain). Its antigen is unknown. CDR3 length: 14 residues. J lost 2 bases, V lost 7 bases, and 7 bases had no gene match. After CD4 positive bead selection, the CD4-negative fraction gave CD8 T cells. The data stem from a study of naive and memory T cell subsets. Broader study findings: From naive to CM, EM and EMRA, diversity decreased and Gini increased.

The beta constant-region primer was an equimolar mix of two oligonucleotides covering TRBC1 and TRBC2. TCRdb re-analysed the UMI-ligation and nested PCR reads in MiXCR, keeping a single row per CDR3 protein. The table has about 80,000 distinct CDR3 sequences, less than 15% seen once. The TCR was taken from a human donor in good health. The rearrangement uses TRBV12-3 or TRBV12-4 and TRBJ2-7, with TRBD1 matching 8 bases. The sample taken for sequencing was central memory CD4+ T cells from blood. For the CDR3, the DNA is TGTGCCAGCACCTGGACAGGGATTCCCTACGAGCAGTACTTC. It is translated as CASTWTGIPYEQYF.